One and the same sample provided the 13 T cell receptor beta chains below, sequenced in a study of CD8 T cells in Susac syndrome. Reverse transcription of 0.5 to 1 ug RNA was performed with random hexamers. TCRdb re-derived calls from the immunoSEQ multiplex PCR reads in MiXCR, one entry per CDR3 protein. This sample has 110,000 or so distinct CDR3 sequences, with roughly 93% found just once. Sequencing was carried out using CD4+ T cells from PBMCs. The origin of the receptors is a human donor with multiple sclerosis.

The CDR3 spells CASSEETGGQETQYF. CDR3 coding DNA: TGTGCCAGCAGTGAAGAGACAGGGGGCCAAGAGACCCAGTACTTC. This chain uses TRBV6-1 with TRBJ2-5, with 9 bases that match TRBD1. Germline V gives CDR1 MNHNS, CDR2 SASEGT. The ends lost 1 base at V and 1 base at J; junction bases unmatched: 1. This CDR3 has 15 residues.

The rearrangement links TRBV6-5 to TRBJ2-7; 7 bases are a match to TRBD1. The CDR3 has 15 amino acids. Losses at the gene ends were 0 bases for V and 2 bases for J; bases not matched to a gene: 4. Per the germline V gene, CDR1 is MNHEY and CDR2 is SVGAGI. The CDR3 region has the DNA TGTGCCAGCAGTTACTCCGGGGACAGCCCCTACGAGCAGTACTTC. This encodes CASSYSGDSPYEQYF.

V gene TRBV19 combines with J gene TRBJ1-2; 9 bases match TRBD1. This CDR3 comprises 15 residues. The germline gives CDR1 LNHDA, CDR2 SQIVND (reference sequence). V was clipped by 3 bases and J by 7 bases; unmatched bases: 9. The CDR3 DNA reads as TGTGCCAGTAGTATCGCCCGGGACAGGGTTCTTGGCTACACCTTC. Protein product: CASSIARDRVLGYTF.

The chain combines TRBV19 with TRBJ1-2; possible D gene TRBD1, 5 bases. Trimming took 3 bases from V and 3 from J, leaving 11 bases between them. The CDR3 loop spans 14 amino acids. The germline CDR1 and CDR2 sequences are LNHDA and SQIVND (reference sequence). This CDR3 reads CASSIQVRDYGYTF. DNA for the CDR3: TGTGCCAGTAGTATTCAGGTCAGGGACTATGGCTACACCTTC.

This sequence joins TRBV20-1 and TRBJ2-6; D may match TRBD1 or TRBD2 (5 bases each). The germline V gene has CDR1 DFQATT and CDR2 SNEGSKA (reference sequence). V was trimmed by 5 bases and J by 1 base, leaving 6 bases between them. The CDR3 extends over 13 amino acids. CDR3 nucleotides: TGCAGTGCTGGGGGTTCTGGGGCCAACGTCCTGACTTTC. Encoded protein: CSAGGSGANVLTF.

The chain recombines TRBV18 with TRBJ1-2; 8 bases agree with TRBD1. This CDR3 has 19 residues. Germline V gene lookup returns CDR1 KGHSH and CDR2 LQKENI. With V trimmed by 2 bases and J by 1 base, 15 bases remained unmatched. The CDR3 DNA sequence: TGTGCCAGCTCACCAAACCGTATAACGACAGGGGTTCGTAACTATGGCTACACCTTC. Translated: CASSPNRITTGVRNYGYTF.

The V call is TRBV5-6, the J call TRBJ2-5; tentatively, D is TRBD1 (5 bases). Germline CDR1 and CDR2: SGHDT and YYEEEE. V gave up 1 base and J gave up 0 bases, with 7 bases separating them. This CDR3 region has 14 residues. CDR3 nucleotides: TGTGCCAGCAGCTTGAGGGGTCACCAAGAGACCCAGTACTTC. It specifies CASSLRGHQETQYF.

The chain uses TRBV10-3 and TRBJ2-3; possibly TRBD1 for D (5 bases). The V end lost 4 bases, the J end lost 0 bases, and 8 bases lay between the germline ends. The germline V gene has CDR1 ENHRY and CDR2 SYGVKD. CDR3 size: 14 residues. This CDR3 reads CAISGQGSTDTQYF. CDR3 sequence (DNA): TGTGCCATCAGTGGGCAGGGCAGCACAGATACGCAGTATTTT.

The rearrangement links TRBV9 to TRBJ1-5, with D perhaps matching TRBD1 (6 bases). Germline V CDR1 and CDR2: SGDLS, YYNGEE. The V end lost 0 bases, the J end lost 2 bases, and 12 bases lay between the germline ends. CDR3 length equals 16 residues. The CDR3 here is CASSVDSEGGNQPQHF. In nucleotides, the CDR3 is TGTGCCAGCAGCGTAGACTCGGAGGGGGGCAATCAGCCCCAGCATTTT.

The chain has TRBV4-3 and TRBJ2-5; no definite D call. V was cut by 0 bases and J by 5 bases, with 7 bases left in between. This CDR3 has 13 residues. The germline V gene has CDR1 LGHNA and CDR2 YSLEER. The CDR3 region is CASSQDLRETQYF. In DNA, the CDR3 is TGCGCCAGCAGCCAAGATCTTCGGGAGACCCAGTACTTC.

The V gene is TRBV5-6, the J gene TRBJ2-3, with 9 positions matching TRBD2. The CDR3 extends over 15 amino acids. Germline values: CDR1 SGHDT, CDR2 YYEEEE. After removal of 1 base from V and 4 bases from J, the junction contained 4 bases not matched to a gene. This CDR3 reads CASSLPAGGADTQYF. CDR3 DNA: TGTGCCAGCAGCTTGCCTGCGGGGGGGGCAGATACGCAGTATTTT.

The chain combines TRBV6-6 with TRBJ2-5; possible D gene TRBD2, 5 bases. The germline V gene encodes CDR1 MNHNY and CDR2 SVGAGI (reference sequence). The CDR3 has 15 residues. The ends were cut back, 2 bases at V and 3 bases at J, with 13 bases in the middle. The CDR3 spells CASSYVGTREETQYF. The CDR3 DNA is TGTGCCAGCAGTTACGTCGGCACTAGGGAAGAGACCCAGTACTTC.

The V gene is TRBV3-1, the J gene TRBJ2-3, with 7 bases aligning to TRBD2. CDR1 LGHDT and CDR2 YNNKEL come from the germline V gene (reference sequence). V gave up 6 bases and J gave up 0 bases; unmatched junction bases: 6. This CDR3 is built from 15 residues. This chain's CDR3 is CASSPGGDSTDTQYF. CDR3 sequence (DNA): TGTGCCAGCAGTCCTGGGGGGGATAGCACAGATACGCAGTATTTT.